A single sample is the source of the 21 T cell receptor beta chains below, sequenced in a study of monozygotic twins with inflammatory bowel disease. TCRdb reanalyzed the 5' RACE reads and collapses them to one entry per CDR3 protein, without DNA. Its listing shows over 150,000 distinct CDR3 sequences. The sequenced sample was blood. These receptors all stem from a human donor with ulcerative colitis or Crohn's disease, or a healthy co-twin of an affected twin (not recorded which).

The chain links TRBV30 to TRBJ2-1; the TRBD2 assignment by TCRdb is unverifiable without DNA. Germline V gene sequence: CDR1 GTSNPN, CDR2 SVGIG (reference sequence). There are 15 residues in the CDR3. The CDR3 loop reads CAWSVGTSIGHEQFF.

V gene TRBV2 combines with J gene TRBJ2-2; the D gene TCRdb calls, TRBD2, cannot be checked with no DNA. Germline CDR1 SNHLY, CDR2 FYNNEI. The CDR3 loop spans 13 amino acids. The CDR3 loop reads CASKGLNTGELFF.

This chain links TRBV5-1 with TRBJ1-2. CDR3 length: 15 residues. Germline V gives CDR1 SGHRS, CDR2 YFSETQ. The CDR3: CASSLLSVRTYGYTF.

J is TRBJ2-7 and V is TRBV5-6; the TCRdb D gene call, TRBD1, has no DNA to confirm it. The CDR3 covers 15 residues. The germline V gene has CDR1 SGHDT and CDR2 YYEEEE. CDR3: CASSLEWTGSYEQYF.

This chain links TRBV12-3 or TRBV12-4 with TRBJ1-1; with no DNA, the TCRdb D assignment of TRBD1 cannot be verified. The CDR3 extends over 11 amino acids. This CDR3 is CASSPGWEAFF.

The rearrangement links TRBV20-1 to TRBJ2-7; TCRdb gives TRBD2 as the D gene, but with no DNA this cannot be confirmed. Germline CDR1 reads DFQATT; CDR2 reads SNEGSKA (reference sequence). The CDR3 loop spans 13 amino acids. This CDR3 is CSANSGSWYEQYF.

The V and J genes are TRBV7-2 and TRBJ2-1; the D gene TCRdb calls, TRBD1, cannot be checked with no DNA. Germline V gene data show CDR1 as SGHTA and CDR2 as FQGNSA. The CDR3 sequence is 14 residues long. The CDR3 here is CASSLTGSYNEQFF.

The V call is TRBV7-9, the J call TRBJ2-6; TCRdb returns TRBD1, unconfirmable since there is no DNA. This CDR3 is built from 16 residues. Germline assignment: CDR1 SEHNR and CDR2 FQNEAQ (reference sequence). CDR3 amino acids: CASSRAGDSGANVLTF.

The V and J genes are TRBV10-3 and TRBJ2-6. This CDR3 comprises 14 residues. Germline V CDR1 and CDR2: ENHRY, SYGVKD. CDR3 sequence: CAISDSSGANVLTF.

J is TRBJ2-1 and V is TRBV30; as DNA is missing, the TRBD1 call by TCRdb cannot be tested. The CDR3 is 14 residues long. The germline V gene encodes CDR1 GTSNPN and CDR2 SVGIG (reference sequence). Here the CDR3 reads CAWSQQVTYNEQFF.

V and J are TRBV5-1 and TRBJ2-5. CDR3 size: 14 residues. In germline, CDR1 is SGHRS, CDR2 YFSETQ. The CDR3 spells CASSLRFEQETQYF.

The V call is TRBV7-3, the J call TRBJ1-5; with no DNA, the TCRdb D assignment of TRBD1 cannot be verified. The germline V gene encodes CDR1 SGHTA and CDR2 FQGTGA. The CDR3 contains 13 residues. This chain's CDR3 is CASSPGFFQPQHF.

This chain's CDR3 is CASYGNSPLHF. This sequence joins TRBV6-2 or TRBV6-3 and TRBJ1-6. Germline CDR1 is MNHEY and CDR2 is SVGEGT. The CDR3 has 11 amino acids.

The chain links TRBV7-9 to TRBJ2-7; TCRdb's D call of TRBD1 is untestable without DNA. The CDR3 is made up of 16 amino acids. Per the germline V gene, CDR1 is SEHNR and CDR2 is FQNEAQ (reference sequence). This chain's CDR3 is CASSLPGQGISYEQYF.

The CDR3 sequence: CASSQDRGPPYEQYF. The V call is TRBV6-1, the J call TRBJ2-7; TCRdb calls TRBD1, which cannot be checked without DNA. Per the germline V gene, CDR1 is MNHNS and CDR2 is SASEGT. The CDR3 extends over 15 amino acids.

This chain uses TRBV20-1 with TRBJ2-5; TCRdb returns TRBD2, unconfirmable since there is no DNA. This CDR3 comprises 14 residues. Per the germline V gene, CDR1 is DFQATT and CDR2 is SNEGSKA (reference sequence). CDR3 residues: CSALLPSGIETQYF.

The gene calls are TRBV15 and TRBJ1-2. This CDR3 contains 14 residues. Germline CDR1 LNHNV, CDR2 YYDKDF (reference sequence). CDR3 region: CATSRDQNTYGYTF.

The V call is TRBV12-3 or TRBV12-4, the J call TRBJ2-1. The CDR3 runs 13 residues. The CDR3 protein is CASSLDLSGEQFF.

The V call is TRBV18, the J call TRBJ2-7; TCRdb names TRBD1, which stays unverified in the absence of DNA. Germline CDR1 and CDR2: KGHSH and LQKENI. The CDR3 is 14 amino acids. CDR3: CASSPTTGAYEQYF.

This sequence joins TRBV20-1 and TRBJ2-2; the TCRdb D gene call, TRBD2, has no DNA to confirm it. Germline CDR1 reads DFQATT; CDR2 reads SNEGSKA (reference sequence). There are 14 residues in the CDR3. Here the CDR3 reads CSASGSANTGELFF.

The chain carries TRBV6-6 and TRBJ2-2; as DNA is missing, the TRBD1 call by TCRdb cannot be tested. Germline V gene lookup returns CDR1 MNHNY and CDR2 SVGAGI (reference sequence). There are 14 residues in the CDR3. CDR3 amino acids: CASSYQGHTGELFF.